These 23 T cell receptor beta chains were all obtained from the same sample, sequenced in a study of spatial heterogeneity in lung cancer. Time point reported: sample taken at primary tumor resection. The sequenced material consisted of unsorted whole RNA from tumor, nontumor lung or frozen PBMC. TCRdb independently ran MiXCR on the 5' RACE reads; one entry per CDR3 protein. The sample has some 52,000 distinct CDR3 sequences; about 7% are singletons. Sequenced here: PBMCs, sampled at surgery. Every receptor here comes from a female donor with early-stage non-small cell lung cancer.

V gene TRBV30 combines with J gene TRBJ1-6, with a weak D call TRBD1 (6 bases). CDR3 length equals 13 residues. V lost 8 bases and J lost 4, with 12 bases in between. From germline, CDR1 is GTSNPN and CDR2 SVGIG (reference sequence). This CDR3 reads CAGAGTYNSPLHF. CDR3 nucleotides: TGTGCCGGAGCCGGGACATATAATTCACCCCTCCACTTT.

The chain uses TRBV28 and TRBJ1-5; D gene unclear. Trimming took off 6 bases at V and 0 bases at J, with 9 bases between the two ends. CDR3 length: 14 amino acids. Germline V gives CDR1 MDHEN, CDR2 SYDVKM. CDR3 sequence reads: CASSVVISNQPQHF. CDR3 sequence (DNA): TGTGCCAGCAGCGTAGTGATTAGCAATCAGCCCCAGCATTTT. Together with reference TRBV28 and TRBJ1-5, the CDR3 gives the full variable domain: DVKVTQSSRYLVKRTGEKVFLECVQDMDHENMFWYRQDPGLGLRLIYFSYDVKMKEKGDIPEGYSVSREKKERFSLILESASTNQTSMYLCASSVVISNQPQHFGDGTRLSIL.

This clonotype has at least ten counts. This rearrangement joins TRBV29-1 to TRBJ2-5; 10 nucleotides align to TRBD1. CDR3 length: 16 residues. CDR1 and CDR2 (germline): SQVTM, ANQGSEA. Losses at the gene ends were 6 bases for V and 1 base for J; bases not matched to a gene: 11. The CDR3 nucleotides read TGCAGCGTGACACGGACAGGGACAGGGGTCCAAGAGACCCAGTACTTC. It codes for CSVTRTGTGVQETQYF.

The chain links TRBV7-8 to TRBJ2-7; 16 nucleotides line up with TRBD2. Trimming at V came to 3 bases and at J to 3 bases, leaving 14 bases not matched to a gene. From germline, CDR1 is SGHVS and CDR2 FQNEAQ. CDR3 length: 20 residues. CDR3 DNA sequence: TGTGCCAGCAGCTTCCCGGGACTAGCGGGGGGGCCCCCTTTGGGCTACGAGCAGTACTTC. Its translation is CASSFPGLAGGPPLGYEQYF.

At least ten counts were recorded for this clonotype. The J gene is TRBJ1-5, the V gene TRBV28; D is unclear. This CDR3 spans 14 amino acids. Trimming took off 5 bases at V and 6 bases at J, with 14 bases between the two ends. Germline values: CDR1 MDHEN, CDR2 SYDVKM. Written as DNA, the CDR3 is TGTGCCAGCAGTCCGCTGTGGGGAAGTCAGCCCCAGCATTTT. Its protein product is CASSPLWGSQPQHF.

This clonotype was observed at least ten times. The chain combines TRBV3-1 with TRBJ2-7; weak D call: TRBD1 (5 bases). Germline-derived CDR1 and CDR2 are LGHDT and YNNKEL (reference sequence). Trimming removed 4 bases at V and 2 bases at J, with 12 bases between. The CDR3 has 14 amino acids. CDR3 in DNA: TGTGCCAGCAGCCCAGGGTGGCAGGCCTACGAGCAGTACTTC. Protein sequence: CASSPGWQAYEQYF.

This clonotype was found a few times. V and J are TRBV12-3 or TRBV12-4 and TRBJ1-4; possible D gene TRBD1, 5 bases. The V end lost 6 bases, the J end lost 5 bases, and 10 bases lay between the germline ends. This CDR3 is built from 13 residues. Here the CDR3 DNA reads TGTGCCAGCAGGGCCGCAGGGAATGAAAAACTGTTTTTT. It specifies CASRAAGNEKLFF.

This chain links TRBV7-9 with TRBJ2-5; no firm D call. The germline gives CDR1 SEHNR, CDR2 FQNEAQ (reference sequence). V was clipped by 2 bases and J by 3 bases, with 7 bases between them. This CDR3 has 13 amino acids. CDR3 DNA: TGTGCCAGCAGCTTATTTACAGAAGAGACCCAGTACTTC. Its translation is CASSLFTEETQYF.

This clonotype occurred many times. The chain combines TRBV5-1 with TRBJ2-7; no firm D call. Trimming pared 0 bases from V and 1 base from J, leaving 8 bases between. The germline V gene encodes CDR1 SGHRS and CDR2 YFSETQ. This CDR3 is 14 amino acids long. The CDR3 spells CASSLAGGSYEQYF. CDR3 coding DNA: TGCGCCAGCAGCTTGGCGGGCGGTTCCTACGAGCAGTACTTC.

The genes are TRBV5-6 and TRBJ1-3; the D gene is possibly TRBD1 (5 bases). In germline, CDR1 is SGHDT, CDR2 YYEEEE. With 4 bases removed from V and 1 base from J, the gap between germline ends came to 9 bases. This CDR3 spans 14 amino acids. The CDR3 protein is CASSRQGSGNTIYF. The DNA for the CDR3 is TGTGCCAGCAGCCGTCAGGGTTCTGGAAACACCATATATTTT.

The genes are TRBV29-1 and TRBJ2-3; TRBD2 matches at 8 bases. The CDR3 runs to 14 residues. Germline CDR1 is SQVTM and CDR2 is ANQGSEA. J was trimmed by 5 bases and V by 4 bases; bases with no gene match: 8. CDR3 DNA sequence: TGCAGCGTTGCCCCCGGGGGGGCGGTAGATACGCAGTATTTT. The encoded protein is CSVAPGGAVDTQYF.

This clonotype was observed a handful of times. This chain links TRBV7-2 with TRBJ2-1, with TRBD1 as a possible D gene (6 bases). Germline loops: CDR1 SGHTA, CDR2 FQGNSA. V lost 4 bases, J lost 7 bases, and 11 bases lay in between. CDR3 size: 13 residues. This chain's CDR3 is CASSSLTGNEQFF. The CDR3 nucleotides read TGTGCCAGCAGCTCTCTAACAGGGAATGAGCAGTTCTTC.

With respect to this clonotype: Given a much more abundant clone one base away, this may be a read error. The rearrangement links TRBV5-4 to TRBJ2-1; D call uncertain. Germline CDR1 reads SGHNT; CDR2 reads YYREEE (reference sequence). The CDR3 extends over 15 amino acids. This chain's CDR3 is CAGSLDPGPYNEQFF. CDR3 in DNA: TGTGCCGGCAGCTTAGATCCCGGACCCTACAATGAGCAGTTCTTC. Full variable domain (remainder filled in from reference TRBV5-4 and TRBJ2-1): ETGVTQSPTHLIKTRGQQVTLRCSSQSGHNTVSWYQQALGQGPQFIFQYYREEENGRGNFPPRFSGLQFPNYSSELNVNALELDDSALYLCAGSLDPGPYNEQFFGPGTRLTVL.

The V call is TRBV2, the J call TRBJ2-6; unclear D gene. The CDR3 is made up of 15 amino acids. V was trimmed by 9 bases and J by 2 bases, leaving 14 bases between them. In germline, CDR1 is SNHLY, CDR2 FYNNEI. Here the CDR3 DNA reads TGTGCCAGAGTAACTGCTCCGACTGGGGCCAACGTCCTGACTTTC. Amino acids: CARVTAPTGANVLTF.

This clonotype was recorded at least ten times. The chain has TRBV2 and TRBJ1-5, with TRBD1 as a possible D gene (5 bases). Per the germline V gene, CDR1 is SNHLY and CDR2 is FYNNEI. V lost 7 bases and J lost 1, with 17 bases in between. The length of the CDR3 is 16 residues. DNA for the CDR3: TGTGCCAGCAACGATTACAGGATAAGAAGCAATCAGCCCCAGCATTTT. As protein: CASNDYRIRSNQPQHF.

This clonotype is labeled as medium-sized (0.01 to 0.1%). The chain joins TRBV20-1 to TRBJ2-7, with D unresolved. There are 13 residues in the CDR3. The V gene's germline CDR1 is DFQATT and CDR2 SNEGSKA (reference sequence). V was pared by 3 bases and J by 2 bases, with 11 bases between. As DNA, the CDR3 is TGCAGTGCTAGTGGGCTGGCGCCCTACGAGCAGTACTTC. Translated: CSASGLAPYEQYF.

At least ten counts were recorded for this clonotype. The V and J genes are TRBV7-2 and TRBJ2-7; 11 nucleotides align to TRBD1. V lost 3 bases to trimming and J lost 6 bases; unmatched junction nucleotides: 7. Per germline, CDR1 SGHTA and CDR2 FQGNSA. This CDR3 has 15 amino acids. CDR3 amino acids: CASSLAPGQGGEQYF. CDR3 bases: TGTGCCAGCAGCTTGGCTCCGGGACAGGGGGGCGAGCAGTACTTC.

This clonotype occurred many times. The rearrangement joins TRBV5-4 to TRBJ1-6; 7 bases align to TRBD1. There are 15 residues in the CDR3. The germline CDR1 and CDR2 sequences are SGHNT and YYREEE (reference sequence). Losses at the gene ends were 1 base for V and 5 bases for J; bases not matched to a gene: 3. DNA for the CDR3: TGTGCCAGCAGCTTGTTCACAGGGGATAATTCACCCCTCCACTTT. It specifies CASSLFTGDNSPLHF.

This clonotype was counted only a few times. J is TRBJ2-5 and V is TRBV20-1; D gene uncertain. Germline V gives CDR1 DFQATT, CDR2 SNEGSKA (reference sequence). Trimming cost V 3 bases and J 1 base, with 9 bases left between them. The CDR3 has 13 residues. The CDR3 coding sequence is TGCAGTGCTAGTGTCAGCCTCCAAGAGACCCAGTACTTC. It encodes CSASVSLQETQYF.

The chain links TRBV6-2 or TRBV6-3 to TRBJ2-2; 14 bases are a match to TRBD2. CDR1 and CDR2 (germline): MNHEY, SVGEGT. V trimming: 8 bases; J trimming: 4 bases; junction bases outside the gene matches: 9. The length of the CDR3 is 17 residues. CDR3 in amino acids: CASSIGLAGGSTGELFF. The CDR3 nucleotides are TGTGCCAGCTCGATCGGACTAGCGGGGGGTTCCACCGGGGAGCTGTTTTTT.

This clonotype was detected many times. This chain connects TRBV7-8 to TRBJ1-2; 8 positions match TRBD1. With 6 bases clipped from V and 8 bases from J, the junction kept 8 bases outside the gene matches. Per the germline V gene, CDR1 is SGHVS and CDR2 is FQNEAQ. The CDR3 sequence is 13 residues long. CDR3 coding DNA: TGTGCCAGCAGAACAGGACAGGGATCCGGCTACACCTTC. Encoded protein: CASRTGQGSGYTF.

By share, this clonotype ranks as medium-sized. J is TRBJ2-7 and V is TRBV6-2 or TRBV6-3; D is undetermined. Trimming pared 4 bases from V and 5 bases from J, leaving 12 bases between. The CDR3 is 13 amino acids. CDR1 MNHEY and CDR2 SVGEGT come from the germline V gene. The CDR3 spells CASSWALRNEQYF. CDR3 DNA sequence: TGTGCCAGCAGTTGGGCCCTCAGGAACGAGCAGTACTTC.

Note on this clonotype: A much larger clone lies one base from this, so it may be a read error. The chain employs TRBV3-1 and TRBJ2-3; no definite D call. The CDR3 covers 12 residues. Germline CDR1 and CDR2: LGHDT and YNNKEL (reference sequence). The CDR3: CAGSLINGAQYF. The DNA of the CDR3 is TGTGCCGGCAGCCTTATCAACGGTGCGCAGTATTTT.